The 8 T cell receptor beta chains given below trace back to one sample, sequenced in a study of blood T cell repertoires in COVID-19. TCRdb keeps only in-frame clones here, not all; method: immunoSEQ multiplex PCR. The data hold approximately 52,000 clones, with 75% to 95% observed a single time. The source material was peripheral blood. The receptors stem from a man between 50 and 59 years old with acute or convalescent COVID-19.

The chain has TRBV23-1 and TRBJ2-7, with TRBD1 identical over 8 bases. TRBV23-1 is placed among ORFs of uncertain function. This CDR3 is built from 17 residues. The ends lost 0 bases at V and 5 bases at J; junction bases unmatched: 12. The CDR3 protein is CASSQSTLPQGVHEQYF. The CDR3 bases are TGCGCCAGCAGTCAATCCACCCTCCCACAGGGGGTCCACGAGCAGTACTTC.

The chain employs TRBV7-2 and TRBJ2-2, with TRBD2 identical over 7 bases. The V segment lost 5 bases and the J segment 4 bases; nucleotides outside the gene matches: 7. The CDR3 has 15 amino acids. Germline V gene data show CDR1 as SGHTA and CDR2 as FQGNSA. CDR3 in amino acids: CASSALGLSTGELFF. The CDR3 DNA reads as TGTGCCAGCAGCGCCCTGGGACTATCCACCGGGGAGCTGTTTTTT.

V and J are TRBV29-1 and TRBJ2-4, with TRBD1 matching over 7 bases. CDR1 is SQVTM and CDR2 is ANQGSEA in the germline V gene. Trimming removed 1 base from V and 8 bases from J; junction bases left unmatched: 8. This CDR3 is 14 amino acids long. CDR3 DNA sequence: TGCAGCGTTGAAGCCCCGACAGGGTCGCACATTCAGTACTTC. Translation: CSVEAPTGSHIQYF. The entire variable domain, with the rest obtained from reference TRBV29-1 and TRBJ2-4, is as follows: SAVISQKPSRDICQRGTSLTIQCQVDSQVTMMFWYRQQPGQSLTLIATANQGSEATYESGFVIDKFPISRPNLTFSTLTVSNMSPEDSSIYLCSVEAPTGSHIQYFGAGTRLSVL.

This chain connects TRBV11-3 to TRBJ2-7, with 7 positions matching TRBD1. CDR1 is SGHNT, CDR2 YENEEA, per germline. The length of the CDR3 is 17 residues. V lost 2 bases, J lost 3 bases, and 13 bases stayed unmatched. As DNA, the CDR3 is TGTGCCAGCAGCTTACGAAAAGGATGGACAGGCCTCTACGAGCAGTACTTC. Translation gives CASSLRKGWTGLYEQYF.

The V gene is TRBV2, the J gene TRBJ2-2; the D is unclear. This CDR3 region has 15 residues. Per the germline V gene, CDR1 is SNHLY and CDR2 is FYNNEI. Trimming cost V 7 bases and J 4 bases, with 16 bases left between them. CDR3 bases: TGTGCCAGCATTCTCGACATTAGACGCACCGGGGAGCTGTTTTTT. Protein sequence: CASILDIRRTGELFF.

The rearrangement uses TRBV6-6 and TRBJ2-7; 7 bases match TRBD1. Germline CDR1 is MNHNY and CDR2 is SVGAGI (reference sequence). Losses at the gene ends were 5 bases for V and 4 bases for J; bases not matched to a gene: 23. This CDR3 has 19 amino acids. The CDR3 DNA is TGTGCCAGCAGTCCCTCCGGGACACTCAAACACAGGGGTTTTTACGAGCAGTACTTC. Translation: CASSPSGTLKHRGFYEQYF.

The rearrangement uses TRBV5-5 and TRBJ2-5; D ambiguous. Trimming removed 2 bases from V and 5 bases from J, with 10 bases in between. Looked up from germline, CDR1 is SGHKS and CDR2 is YYEKEE (reference sequence). The CDR3 spans 13 residues. The CDR3 loop reads CASSFQAEETQYF. CDR3 sequence (DNA): TGTGCCAGCAGCTTTCAAGCTGAGGAGACCCAGTACTTC.

The chain uses TRBV19 and TRBJ2-5; a weak D match, TRBD1 (6 bases). From germline, CDR1 is LNHDA and CDR2 SQIVND (reference sequence). The V end lost 3 bases, the J end lost 2 bases, and 16 bases lay between the germline ends. This CDR3 region has 16 residues. The CDR3 sequence: CASSIGTGGRQETQYF. CDR3 bases: TGTGCCAGTAGTATCGGAACTGGGGGCAGACAAGAGACCCAGTACTTC.